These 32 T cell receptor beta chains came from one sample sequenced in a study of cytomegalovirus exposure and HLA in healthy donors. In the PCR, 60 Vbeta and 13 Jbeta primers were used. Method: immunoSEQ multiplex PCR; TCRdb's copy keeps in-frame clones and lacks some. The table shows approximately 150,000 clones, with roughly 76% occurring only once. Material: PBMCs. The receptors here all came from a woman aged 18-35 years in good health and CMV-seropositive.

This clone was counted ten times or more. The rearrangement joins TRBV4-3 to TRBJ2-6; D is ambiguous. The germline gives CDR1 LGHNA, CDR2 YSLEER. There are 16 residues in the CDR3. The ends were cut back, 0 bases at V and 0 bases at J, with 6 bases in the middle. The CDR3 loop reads CASSQEASSGANVLTF. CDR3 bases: TGCGCCAGCAGCCAAGAGGCCAGCTCTGGGGCCAACGTCCTGACTTTC.

CDR3 amino acids: CAWTSGGLYNEQFF. The CDR3 DNA is TGTGCCTGGACCAGCGGGGGGCTCTACAATGAGCAGTTCTTC. The chain joins TRBV30 to TRBJ2-1; TRBD2 matches at 9 bases. Germline lookup yields CDR1 GTSNPN and CDR2 SVGIG (reference sequence). Germline trimming cut 4 bases from V and 3 bases from J; bases unmatched to any gene: 4. The CDR3 covers 14 residues.

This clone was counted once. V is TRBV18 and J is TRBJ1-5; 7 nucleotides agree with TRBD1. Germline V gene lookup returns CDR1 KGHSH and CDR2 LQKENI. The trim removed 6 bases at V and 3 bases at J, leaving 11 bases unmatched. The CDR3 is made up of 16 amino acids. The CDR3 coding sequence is TGTGCCAGCTCGCAAAGCCCGGGACAGAACAATCAGCCCCAGCATTTT. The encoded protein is CASSQSPGQNNQPQHF.

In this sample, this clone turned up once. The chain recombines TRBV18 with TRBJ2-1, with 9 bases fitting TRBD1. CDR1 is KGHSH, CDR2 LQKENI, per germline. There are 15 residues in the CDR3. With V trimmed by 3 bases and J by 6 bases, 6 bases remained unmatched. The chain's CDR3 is CASSPGTGISNEQFF. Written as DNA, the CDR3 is TGTGCCAGCTCACCTGGGACAGGGATCTCCAATGAGCAGTTCTTC.

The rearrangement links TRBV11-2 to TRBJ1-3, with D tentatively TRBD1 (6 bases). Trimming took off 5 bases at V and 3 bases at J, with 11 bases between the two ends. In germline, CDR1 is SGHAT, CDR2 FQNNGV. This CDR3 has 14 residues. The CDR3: CASSETGVGNTIYF. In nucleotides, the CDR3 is TGTGCCAGCAGCGAGACAGGAGTTGGAAACACCATATATTTT.

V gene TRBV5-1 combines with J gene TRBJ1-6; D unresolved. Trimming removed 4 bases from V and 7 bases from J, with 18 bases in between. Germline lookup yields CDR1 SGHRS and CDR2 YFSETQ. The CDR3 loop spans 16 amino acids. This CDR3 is CASSLVGQALNSPLHF. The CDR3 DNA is TGCGCCAGCAGCCTGGTTGGGCAGGCGTTAAATTCACCCCTCCACTTT.

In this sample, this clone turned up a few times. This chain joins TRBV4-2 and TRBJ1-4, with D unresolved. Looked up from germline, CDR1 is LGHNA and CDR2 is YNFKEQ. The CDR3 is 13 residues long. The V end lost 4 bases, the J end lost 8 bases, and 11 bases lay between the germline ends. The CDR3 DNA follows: TGTGCCAGCAGCCCGTTACCCGGGGAAAAACTGTTTTTT. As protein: CASSPLPGEKLFF.

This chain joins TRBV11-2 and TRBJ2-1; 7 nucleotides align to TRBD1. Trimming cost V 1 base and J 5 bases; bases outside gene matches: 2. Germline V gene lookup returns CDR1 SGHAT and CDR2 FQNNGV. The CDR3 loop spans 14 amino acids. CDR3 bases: TGTGCCAGCAGCTTAGCGGGACAGAACAATGAGCAGTTCTTC. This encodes CASSLAGQNNEQFF.

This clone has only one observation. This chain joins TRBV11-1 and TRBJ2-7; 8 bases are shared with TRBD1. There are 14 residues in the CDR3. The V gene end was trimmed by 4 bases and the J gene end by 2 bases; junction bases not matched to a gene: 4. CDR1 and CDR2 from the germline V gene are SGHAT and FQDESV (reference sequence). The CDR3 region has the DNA TGTGCCAGCAGCTCCAGGACAGGGACCTACGAGCAGTACTTC. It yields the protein CASSSRTGTYEQYF.

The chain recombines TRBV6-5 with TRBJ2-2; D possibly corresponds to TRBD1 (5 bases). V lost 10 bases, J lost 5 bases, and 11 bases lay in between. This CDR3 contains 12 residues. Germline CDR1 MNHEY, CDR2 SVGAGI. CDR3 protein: CATLRGTGELFF. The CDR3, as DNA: TGTGCCACCCTTAGGGGTACCGGGGAGCTGTTTTTT.

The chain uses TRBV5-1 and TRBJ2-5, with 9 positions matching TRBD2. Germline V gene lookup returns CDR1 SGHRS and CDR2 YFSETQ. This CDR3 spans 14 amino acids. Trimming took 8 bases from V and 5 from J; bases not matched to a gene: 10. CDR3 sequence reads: CASRTVAGEETQYF. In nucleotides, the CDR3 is TGCGCCAGTCGAACAGTAGCGGGGGAGGAGACCCAGTACTTC.

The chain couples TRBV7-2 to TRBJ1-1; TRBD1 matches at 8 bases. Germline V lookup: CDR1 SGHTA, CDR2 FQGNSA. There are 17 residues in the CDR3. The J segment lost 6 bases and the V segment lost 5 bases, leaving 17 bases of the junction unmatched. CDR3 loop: CASSPGQGIPTTAEAFF. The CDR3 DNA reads TGTGCCAGCAGCCCCGGACAGGGAATACCTACTACCGCTGAAGCTTTCTTT.

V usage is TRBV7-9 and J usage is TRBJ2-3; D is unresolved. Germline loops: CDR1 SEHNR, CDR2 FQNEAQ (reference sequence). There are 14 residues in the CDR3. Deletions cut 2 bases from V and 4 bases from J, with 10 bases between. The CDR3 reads CASSLSIASDTQYF. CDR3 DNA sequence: TGTGCCAGCAGCTTAAGTATAGCATCAGATACGCAGTATTTT.

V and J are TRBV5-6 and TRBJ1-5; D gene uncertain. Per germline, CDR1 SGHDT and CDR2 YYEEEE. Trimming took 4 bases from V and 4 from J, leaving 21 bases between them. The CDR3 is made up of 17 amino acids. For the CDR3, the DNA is TGTGCCAGCAGCGATTCTCAGCGGGAGTCGAGAAATCAGCCCCAGCATTTT. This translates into CASSDSQRESRNQPQHF. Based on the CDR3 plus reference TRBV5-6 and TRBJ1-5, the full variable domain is DAGVTQSPTHLIKTRGQQVTLRCSPKSGHDTVSWYQQALGQGPQFIFQYYEEEERQRGNFPDRFSGHQFPNYSSELNVNALLLGDSALYLCASSDSQRESRNQPQHFGDGTRLSIL.

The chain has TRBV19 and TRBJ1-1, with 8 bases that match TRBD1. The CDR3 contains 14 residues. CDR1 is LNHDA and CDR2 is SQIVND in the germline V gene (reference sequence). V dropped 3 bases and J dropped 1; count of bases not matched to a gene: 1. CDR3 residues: CASSIRGRNTEAFF. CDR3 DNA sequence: TGTGCCAGTAGTATCAGGGGGCGGAACACTGAAGCTTTCTTT.

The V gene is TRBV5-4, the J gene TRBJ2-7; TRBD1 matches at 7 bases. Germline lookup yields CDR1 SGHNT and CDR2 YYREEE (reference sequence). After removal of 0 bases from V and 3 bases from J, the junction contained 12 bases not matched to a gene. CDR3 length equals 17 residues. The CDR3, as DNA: TGTGCCAGCAGCTTGGTGGAGACAGGGTTACTTCTCTACGAGCAGTACTTC. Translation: CASSLVETGLLLYEQYF.

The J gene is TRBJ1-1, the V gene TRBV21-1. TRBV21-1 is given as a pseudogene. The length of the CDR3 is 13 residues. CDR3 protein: CASTGTPNTEAFF. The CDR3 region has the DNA TGTGCCAGTACCGGGACTCCGAACACTGAAGCTTTCTTT.

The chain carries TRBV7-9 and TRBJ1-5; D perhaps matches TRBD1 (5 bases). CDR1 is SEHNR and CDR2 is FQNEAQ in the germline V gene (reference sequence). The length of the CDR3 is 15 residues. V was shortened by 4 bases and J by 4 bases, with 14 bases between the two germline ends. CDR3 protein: CASSSSWGGNQPQHF. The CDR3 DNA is TGTGCCAGCAGCTCAAGTTGGGGGGGGAATCAGCCCCAGCATTTT. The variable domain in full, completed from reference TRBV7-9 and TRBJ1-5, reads DTGVSQNPRHKITKRGQNVTFRCDPISEHNRLYWYRQTLGQGPEFLTYFQNEAQLEKSRLLSDRFSAERPKGSFSTLEIQRTEQGDSAMYLCASSSSWGGNQPQHFGDGTRLSIL.

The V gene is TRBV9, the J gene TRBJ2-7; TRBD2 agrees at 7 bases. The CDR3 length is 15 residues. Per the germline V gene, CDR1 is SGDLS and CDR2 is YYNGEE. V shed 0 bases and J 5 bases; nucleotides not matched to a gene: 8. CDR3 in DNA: TGTGCCAGCAGCGTAGCTGCGACTAGCCAGCACGAGCAGTACTTC. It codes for CASSVAATSQHEQYF.

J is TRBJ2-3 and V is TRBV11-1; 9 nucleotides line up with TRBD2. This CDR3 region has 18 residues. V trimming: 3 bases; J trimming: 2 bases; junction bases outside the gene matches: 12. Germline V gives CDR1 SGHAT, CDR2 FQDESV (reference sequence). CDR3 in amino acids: CASSLASSGAAYTDTQYF. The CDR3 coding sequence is TGTGCCAGCAGCTTGGCGTCTAGCGGGGCTGCTTACACAGATACGCAGTATTTT.

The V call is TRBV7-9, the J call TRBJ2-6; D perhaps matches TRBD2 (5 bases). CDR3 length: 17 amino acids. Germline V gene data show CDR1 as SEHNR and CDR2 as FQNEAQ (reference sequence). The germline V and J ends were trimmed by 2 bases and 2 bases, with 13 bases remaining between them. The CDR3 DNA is TGTGCCAGCAGCTTACCTAACACGGGGACTGGGGCCAACGTCCTGACTTTC. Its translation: CASSLPNTGTGANVLTF.

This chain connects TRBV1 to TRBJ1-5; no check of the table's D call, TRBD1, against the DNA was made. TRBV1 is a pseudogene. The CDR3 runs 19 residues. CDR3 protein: CTSSQDQRRGQAYCGPQHF. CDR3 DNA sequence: TGCACCAGCAGCCAAGATCAACGACGCGGACAGGCTTACTGTGGGCCCCAGCATTTT.

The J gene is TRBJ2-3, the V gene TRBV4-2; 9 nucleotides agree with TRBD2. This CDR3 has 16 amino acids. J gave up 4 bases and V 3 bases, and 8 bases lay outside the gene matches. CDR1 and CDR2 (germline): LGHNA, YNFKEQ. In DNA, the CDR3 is TGTGCCAGCAGCCATGGAACTAGCGGGCTCTCAGATACGCAGTATTTT. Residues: CASSHGTSGLSDTQYF.

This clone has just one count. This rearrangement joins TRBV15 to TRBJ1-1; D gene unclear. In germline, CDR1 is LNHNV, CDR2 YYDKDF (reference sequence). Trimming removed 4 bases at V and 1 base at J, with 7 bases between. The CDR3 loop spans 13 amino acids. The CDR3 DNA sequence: TGTGCCACCAGCACACACCAGAACACTGAAGCTTTCTTT. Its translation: CATSTHQNTEAFF. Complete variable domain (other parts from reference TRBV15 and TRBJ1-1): DAMVIQNPRYQVTQFGKPVTLSCSQTLNHNVMYWYQQKSSQAPKLLFHYYDKDFNNEADTPDNFQSRRPNTSFCFLDIRSPGLGDTAMYLCATSTHQNTEAFFGQGTRLTVV.

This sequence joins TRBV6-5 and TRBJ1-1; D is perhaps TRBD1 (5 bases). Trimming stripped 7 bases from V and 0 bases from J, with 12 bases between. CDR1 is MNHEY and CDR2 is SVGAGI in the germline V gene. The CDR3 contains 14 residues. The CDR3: CASNRGAMNTEAFF. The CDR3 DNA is TGTGCCAGCAATCGCGGGGCCATGAACACTGAAGCTTTCTTT.

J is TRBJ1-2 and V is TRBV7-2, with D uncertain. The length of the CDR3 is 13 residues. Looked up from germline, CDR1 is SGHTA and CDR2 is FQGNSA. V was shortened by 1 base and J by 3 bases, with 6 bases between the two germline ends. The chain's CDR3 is CASSLVSDYGYTF. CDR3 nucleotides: TGTGCCAGCAGCTTAGTTTCAGACTATGGCTACACCTTC. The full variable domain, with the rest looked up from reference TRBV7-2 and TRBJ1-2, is GAGVSQSPSNKVTEKGKDVELRCDPISGHTALYWYRQSLGQGLEFLIYFQGNSAPDKSGLPSDRFSAERTGGSVSTLTIQRTQQEDSAVYLCASSLVSDYGYTFGSGTRLTVV.

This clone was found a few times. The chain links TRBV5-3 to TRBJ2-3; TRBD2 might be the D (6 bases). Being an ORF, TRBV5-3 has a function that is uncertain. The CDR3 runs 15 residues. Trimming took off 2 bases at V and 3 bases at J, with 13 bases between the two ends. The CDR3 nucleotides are TGTGCCAGAAGCTTCGAACGGGGGTGTACAGATACGCAGTATTTT. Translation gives CARSFERGCTDTQYF.

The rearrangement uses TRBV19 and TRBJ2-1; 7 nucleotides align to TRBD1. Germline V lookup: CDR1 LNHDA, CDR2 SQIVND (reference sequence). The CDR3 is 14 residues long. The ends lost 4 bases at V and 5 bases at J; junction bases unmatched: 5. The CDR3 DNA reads TGTGCCAGTAGTACGGGGACAGCTGACAATGAGCAGTTCTTC. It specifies CASSTGTADNEQFF.

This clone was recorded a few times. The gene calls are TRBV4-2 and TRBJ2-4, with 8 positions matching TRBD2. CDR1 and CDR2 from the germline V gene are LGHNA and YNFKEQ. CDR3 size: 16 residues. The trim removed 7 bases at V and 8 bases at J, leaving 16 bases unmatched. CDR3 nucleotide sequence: TGTGCCAGCACCGGGAGCGCCGGGGGGGGAGGGGACATTCAGTACTTC. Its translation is CASTGSAGGGGDIQYF.

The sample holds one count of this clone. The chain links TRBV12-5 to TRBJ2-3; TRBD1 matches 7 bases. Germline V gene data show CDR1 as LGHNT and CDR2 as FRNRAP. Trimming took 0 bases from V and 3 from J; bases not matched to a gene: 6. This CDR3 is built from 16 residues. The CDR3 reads CASGLVLAGGTDTQYF. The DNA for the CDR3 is TGTGCTAGTGGTTTGGTCCTTGCAGGGGGAACAGATACGCAGTATTTT.

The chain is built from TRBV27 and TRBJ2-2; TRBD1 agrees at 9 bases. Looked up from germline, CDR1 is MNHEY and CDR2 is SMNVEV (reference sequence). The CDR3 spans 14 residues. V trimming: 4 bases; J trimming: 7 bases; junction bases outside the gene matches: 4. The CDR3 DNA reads TGTGCCAGCAGTTCTACAGGGGGCATCGGGGAGCTGTTTTTT. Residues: CASSSTGGIGELFF.

This chain's CDR3 is CASSLHQGYYEQYF. In nucleotides, the CDR3 is TGTGCCAGCAGCTTACACCAGGGTTACTACGAGCAGTACTTC. The chain has TRBV11-2 and TRBJ2-7, with D perhaps TRBD1 (5 bases). This CDR3 contains 14 residues. Germline V CDR1 and CDR2: SGHAT, FQNNGV. The germline V and J ends were trimmed by 2 bases and 3 bases, with 11 bases remaining between them.